Listed below are T cell receptor beta chains from one sample, sequenced in a study of blood T cell repertoires in COVID-19. Sequenced by immunoSEQ multiplex PCR; TCRdb stores in-frame clones only, minus some. The table has 80,000 to 95,000 clones, about 85% seen once; the top ten hold about two fifths. The material sequenced was peripheral blood. The source is a man aged 80 or over with acute or convalescent COVID-19. Both conserved end residues are part of each CDR3. D genes are given only for firm matches. Not all rows give a size; the values are once, few, many and, for expanded clones, a class.

J gene: TRBJ2-2; V gene: TRBV9; D gene: .; clone size: .; CDR3 protein: CASSVGGFGELFF; CDR3 DNA: TGTGCCAGCAGCGTTGGGGGCTTCGGGGAGCTGTTTTTT
J gene: TRBJ2-7; V gene: TRBV5-1; D gene: .; clone size: .; CDR3 protein: CASSVREPSYEQYF; CDR3 DNA: TGCGCCAGCAGCGTCCGGGAGCCCTCCTACGAGCAGTACTTC
J gene: TRBJ2-1; V gene: TRBV6-4; D gene: .; clone size: .; CDR3 protein: CASSLEQSSYNEQFF; CDR3 DNA: TGTGCCAGCAGTTTGGAGCAAAGCTCCTACAATGAGCAGTTCTTC
J gene: TRBJ2-7; V gene: TRBV11-2; D gene: TRBD1; clone size: .; CDR3 protein: CASSSGTGTAYEQYF; CDR3 DNA: TGTGCCAGCAGCTCAGGGACAGGGACGGCCTACGAGCAGTACTTC
J gene: TRBJ2-4; V gene: TRBV27; D gene: TRBD1; clone size: .; CDR3 protein: CASSTNPGQGNIQYF; CDR3 DNA: TGTGCCAGCAGTACCAACCCCGGACAGGGAAACATTCAGTACTTC
J gene: TRBJ2-3; V gene: TRBV2; D gene: TRBD2; clone size: .; CDR3 protein: CASSVIAGFADTQYF; CDR3 DNA: TGTGCCAGCAGTGTTATAGCGGGATTCGCAGATACGCAGTATTTT
J gene: TRBJ1-1; V gene: TRBV19; D gene: TRBD1; clone size: .; CDR3 protein: CASIRTGDRGAEAFF; CDR3 DNA: TGTGCCAGTATAAGGACAGGGGACCGGGGGGCTGAAGCTTTCTTT
J gene: TRBJ2-2; V gene: TRBV19; D gene: .; clone size: once; CDR3 protein: CASSKQGPANTGELFF; CDR3 DNA: TGTGCCAGTAGTAAACAGGGCCCCGCGAACACCGGGGAGCTGTTTTTT
J gene: TRBJ1-1; V gene: TRBV7-8; D gene: .; clone size: .; CDR3 protein: CASSPWGGMNTEAFF; CDR3 DNA: TGTGCCAGCAGCCCGTGGGGCGGCATGAACACTGAAGCTTTCTTT
J gene: TRBJ1-2; V gene: TRBV11-2; D gene: TRBD1; clone size: many; CDR3 protein: CASSSTRDRAEGGYTF; CDR3 DNA: TGTGCCAGCAGCTCGACCCGGGACAGGGCGGAGGGAGGCTACACCTTC
J gene: TRBJ1-2; V gene: TRBV6-1; D gene: TRBD1; clone size: .; CDR3 protein: CASSLQGATYGYTF; CDR3 DNA: TGTGCCAGCAGTTTACAGGGGGCGACCTATGGCTACACCTTC
J gene: TRBJ2-7; V gene: TRBV15; D gene: .; clone size: .; CDR3 protein: CATSRDRSRGSEQYF; CDR3 DNA: TGTGCCACCAGCAGAGATCGTTCTAGGGGGTCCGAGCAGTACTTC
J gene: TRBJ1-5; V gene: TRBV5-5; D gene: TRBD1; clone size: .; CDR3 protein: CASSVFGQGASNQPQHF; CDR3 DNA: TGTGCCAGCAGCGTATTCGGACAGGGCGCAAGCAATCAGCCCCAGCATTTT
J gene: TRBJ2-6; V gene: TRBV6-1; D gene: TRBD1; clone size: .; CDR3 protein: CASSAGTGVSGANVLTF; CDR3 DNA: TGTGCCAGCAGTGCCGGGACAGGAGTCTCTGGGGCCAACGTCCTGACTTTC
J gene: TRBJ1-5; V gene: TRBV19; D gene: .; clone size: .; CDR3 protein: CASTPTFNSNQPQHF; CDR3 DNA: TGTGCCAGTACTCCGACATTCAATAGCAATCAGCCCCAGCATTTT
J gene: TRBJ1-6; V gene: TRBV18; D gene: TRBD1; clone size: .; CDR3 protein: CASSPGGGQADSPLHF; CDR3 DNA: TGTGCCAGCTCACCTGGCGGGGGACAGGCTGATTCACCCCTCCACTTT
J gene: TRBJ1-5; V gene: TRBV10-3; D gene: .; clone size: .; CDR3 protein: CATSPGDSNQPQHF; CDR3 DNA: TGTGCCACTTCCCCAGGGGATAGCAATCAGCCCCAGCATTTT
J gene: TRBJ2-7; V gene: TRBV5-6; D gene: .; clone size: .; CDR3 protein: CASTAGSYEQYF; CDR3 DNA: TGTGCCAGCACGGCAGGGTCCTACGAGCAGTACTTC